This TCR beta chain was sequenced for a study of T cells in Graves' hyperthyroidism and ophthalmopathy. The table lists this clonotype with many counts. Amplification of TCR beta CDR3 regions was performed using RNA transcripts as template. Primed by the HTBI set, a first-round RT-PCR was run on the TCR CDR3. TCRdb analysed the multiplex PCR reads with MiXCR anew, one entry per CDR3 protein. The repertoire has roughly 710,000 distinct CDR3 sequences, 35% of them found once; the top ten carry around a third. The definition of stable Graves' hyperthyroidism was no ophthalmopathy progression within 18 months. Based on clinical symptoms, serum thyroxine and TRAb, thyroid ultrasound and orbital computed tomography, diagnoses were reached. PBMCs stemmed from about 9.7 ml fresh peripheral blood. The CDR3 has 15 amino acids. Germline-derived CDR1 and CDR2 are SGHTS and YDEGEE. Trimming pared 4 bases from V and 1 base from J, leaving 12 bases between.

The sample was blood. The chain is built from TRBV5-8 and TRBJ1-5, with D maybe TRBD1 (6 bases). The clonotype originates from a woman between 40 and 55 years old with Graves' hyperthyroidism. CDR3 coding DNA: TGTGCCAGCAGCGAGGGGGTAGGGAGCAATCAGCCCCAGCATTTT. Translated, it gives CASSEGVGSNQPQHF.